The sample holds many counts of the clone carrying this T cell receptor (beta chain). The antigen remains undetermined. The data were taken from a study of T cells in Graves' hyperthyroidism and ophthalmopathy. In the study overall: It was at initial diagnosis, before any treatment, that peripheral blood was collected. Study-level findings and limits: Ophthalmopathy was identified by the model a median around 5.9 months ahead of onset.

Newly diagnosed hyperthyroidism patients aged 18 to 65 years had disease lasting under 2 months. It was approximately 9.7 ml of fresh peripheral blood that supplied the PBMCs. RNA transcripts gave rise to amplified TCR beta CDR3 regions. The HTBI set primed first-round TCR CDR3 RT-PCR. TCRdb itself ran the multiplex PCR reads through MiXCR, one entry per CDR3 protein. The profile shows around 200,000 distinct CDR3 sequences, around 19% of them singletons. The CDR3 runs to 17 residues. Trimming pared 3 bases from V and 0 bases from J, leaving 15 bases between. Germline CDR1 and CDR2: ENHRY and SYGVKD. This chain joins TRBV10-3 and TRBJ2-1; tentatively, D is TRBD2 (5 bases). The sequence was obtained from a man aged 35-49 years with Graves' hyperthyroidism. Sequenced: blood. CDR3 coding DNA: TGTGCCATCAGTGACCGGGAAAAAGAGGGCTCCTACAATGAGCAGTTCTTC. Its translation: CAISDREKEGSYNEQFF.